Listed below are T cell receptor beta chains from one sample, sequenced in a study of blood T cells in healthy people across ages. Each CDR3 protein is one row after TCRdb ran MiXCR on the 5' RACE reads. The sample carries some 1.4 million distinct CDR3 sequences, around two fifths recorded once. The sequenced sample was blood. Every receptor here comes from a woman between 18 and 29 years old in good health. Both conserved end residues are part of each CDR3. Each record gives: clone size, D gene, V gene, CDR3 protein. D genes are given only for firm matches. Clone size is stated in some rows and not others, as once, few, many or a class when expanded.

clone size: .; D gene: .; V gene: TRBV20-1; CDR3 protein: CSAPVTGRYEQYF
clone size: .; D gene: TRBD2; V gene: TRBV6-1; CDR3 protein: CASKLAGMSTDTQYF
clone size: .; D gene: TRBD1; V gene: TRBV28; CDR3 protein: CASSLEGQGHGYTF
clone size: few; D gene: .; V gene: TRBV24-1; CDR3 protein: CATSEGSSYNEQFF
clone size: .; D gene: TRBD1; V gene: TRBV6-4; CDR3 protein: CASSDGTGSTDTQYF
clone size: few; D gene: TRBD2; V gene: TRBV7-9; CDR3 protein: CASTPGRTSGSGEQFF
clone size: .; D gene: .; V gene: TRBV15; CDR3 protein: CATSFSPRSGDGYTF
clone size: .; D gene: .; V gene: TRBV6-5; CDR3 protein: CASSEDGGLYSPLHF
clone size: few; D gene: .; V gene: TRBV27; CDR3 protein: CASSFRGREQFF
clone size: .; D gene: .; V gene: TRBV6-6; CDR3 protein: CASSYRQAPYGYTF
clone size: many; D gene: .; V gene: TRBV28; CDR3 protein: CARGGGDKEETQYF
clone size: few; D gene: TRBD1; V gene: TRBV20-1; CDR3 protein: CSARTGGLNTEAFF
clone size: few; D gene: TRBD2; V gene: TRBV5-1; CDR3 protein: CASSLGLAGARSEQFF
clone size: .; D gene: TRBD2; V gene: TRBV20-1; CDR3 protein: CSAREAGAITDTQYF
clone size: .; D gene: TRBD2; V gene: TRBV28; CDR3 protein: CASSFWFSGGASDTQYF
clone size: .; D gene: .; V gene: TRBV2; CDR3 protein: CASSPGAPRTDTQYF
clone size: few; D gene: TRBD1; V gene: TRBV6-6; CDR3 protein: CASRRTGAVYGYTF
clone size: .; D gene: TRBD1; V gene: TRBV10-3; CDR3 protein: CAIRAGTGDNEKLFF
clone size: .; D gene: .; V gene: TRBV28; CDR3 protein: CASSPPGLFNQPQHF
clone size: .; D gene: .; V gene: TRBV5-1; CDR3 protein: CASRQTFGVTGELFF
clone size: .; D gene: TRBD1; V gene: TRBV20-1; CDR3 protein: CSARRDRGYNEQFF
clone size: .; D gene: TRBD1; V gene: TRBV27; CDR3 protein: CASSLLGQGFGEQFF